These T cell receptor beta chains were read from a single sample in a study of blood T cell repertoires in COVID-19. The data were produced by immunoSEQ multiplex PCR, yet TCRdb's version contains in-frame clones alone and is incomplete. Here the sample spans 90,000 to 120,000 clones, approximately 69% being singletons. Sequencing was done on a sample of peripheral blood. The receptors shown here come from an elderly man with acute or convalescent COVID-19. CDR3s include the opening cysteine and the closing phenylalanine or tryptophan. The D gene is left open where the match is weak.

TRBV6-2/TRBV6-3	TRBJ1-5	NA	CASSYDSSNQPQHF
TRBV12-3/TRBV12-4	TRBJ2-1	TRBD2	CASKAGETNEQFF
TRBV19	TRBJ2-1	TRBD2	CASSMRRGGTASSYNEQFF
TRBV6-5	TRBJ1-4	TRBD1	CASSRQTGSNEKLFF
TRBV6-5	TRBJ1-1	NA	CASSYLGGTNTEAFF
TRBV9	TRBJ1-1	NA	CASSAYLPGGTNTEAFF
TRBV24-1	TRBJ2-2	TRBD2	CATSDWASGRRELFF
TRBV10-3	TRBJ2-3	TRBD1	CAIASGQGAYTQYF
TRBV7-8	TRBJ2-2	TRBD2	CASSLTGTSGTNTGELFF
TRBV19	TRBJ2-5	NA	CASSIAGTKIQETQYF
TRBV7-9	TRBJ2-1	NA	CAGGNEQFF
TRBV4-3	TRBJ2-2	TRBD1	CASSRDREAGELFF
TRBV9	TRBJ2-1	TRBD2	CASSVDPGLAAYNEQFF
TRBV19	TRBJ1-2	TRBD1	CAIKPGTDSMGYTF
TRBV7-2	TRBJ2-1	TRBD2	CASSFGGSRHNEQFF
TRBV28	TRBJ2-3	TRBD2	CALGGRRDTQYF
TRBV10-3	TRBJ1-2	TRBD1	CAITWDREYGYTF
TRBV2	TRBJ1-4	TRBD1	CATSTGGFEKLFF
TRBV2	TRBJ2-2	NA	CASSGRLIGGELFF
TRBV10-3	TRBJ2-7	TRBD2	CAISDRGLYEQYF
TRBV7-2	TRBJ1-6	NA	CASSRGQTLSSYNSPLHF
TRBV10-1	TRBJ2-3	NA	CASTHSAGDTQYF
TRBV4-3	TRBJ2-1	TRBD2	CASSQEGTSGRIQDNEQFF
TRBV5-5	TRBJ2-1	TRBD2	CASSRDYGRNEQFF
TRBV12-3/TRBV12-4	TRBJ2-1	NA	CASSLRQNEQFF
TRBV9	TRBJ2-3	TRBD2	CASSVGLAGGGGDTQYF
TRBV28	TRBJ2-7	NA	CASSLTGPYEQYF
TRBV27	TRBJ2-2	NA	CASTPSWSFTGELFF
TRBV5-1	TRBJ2-6	NA	CASSLEQSSGANVLTF
TRBV15	TRBJ1-2	TRBD1	CATSRDGRGQGSPTNYGYTF
TRBV18	TRBJ2-5	NA	CASSRAGSQETQYF
TRBV11-2	TRBJ2-3	TRBD2	CASSLGSGPSTDTQYF
TRBV30	TRBJ2-7	TRBD2	CAGTTSGYEQYF
TRBV7-9	TRBJ2-5	TRBD2	CASSLPSGARETQYF
TRBV9	TRBJ2-2	TRBD1	CASSVLTGGAVGELFF
TRBV2	TRBJ1-1	TRBD1	CASRDRMNTEAFF
TRBV6-2/TRBV6-3	TRBJ1-5	TRBD1	CASSYLTGGNQPQHF
TRBV7-8	TRBJ1-1	TRBD1	CASSVGQANTEAFF
TRBV18	TRBJ1-1	NA	CASSADRNTEAFF
TRBV19	TRBJ1-5	NA	CASSTSGRTQHF
TRBV4-3	TRBJ1-1	NA	CASSRQTSSTEAFF
TRBV6-2/TRBV6-3	TRBJ2-1	TRBD2	CASSFGTSLGTFF
TRBV7-3	TRBJ2-1	TRBD2	CASSLLAGGPNEQFF
TRBV28	TRBJ1-2	NA	CASSARRQAGYTF
TRBV7-2	TRBJ2-5	TRBD2	CASSSQAGGRRETQYF
TRBV5-3	TRBJ2-1	TRBD2	CARSSLHRGRAYNEQFF
TRBV5-8	TRBJ2-2	NA	CASSWTTPAGELFF
TRBV6-6	TRBJ1-2	NA	CASSYAGALYGYTF
TRBV5-5	TRBJ2-3	NA	CASSLSHSDTQYF
TRBV7-6	TRBJ2-2	TRBD1	CASSFLTGGAGGELFF
TRBV27	TRBJ1-2	TRBD1	CASSLYGTDGYTF
TRBV7-6	TRBJ1-5	TRBD1	CASSAETGNNQPQHF
TRBV11-1	TRBJ2-7	TRBD1	CASSPRDSRSEQYF
TRBV7-8	TRBJ2-7	NA	CASSHRVRVGNEQYF
TRBV4-2	TRBJ2-1	TRBD2	CASSQVAGSVVEQFF
TRBV7-2	TRBJ2-7	TRBD1	CASSSRQGNEQYF
TRBV23-1	TRBJ2-7	TRBD1	CASGRDSPYEQYF
TRBV6-5	TRBJ2-7	NA	CASTTGSGEQYF
TRBV11-3	TRBJ2-2	NA	CASSWGQNTGELFF